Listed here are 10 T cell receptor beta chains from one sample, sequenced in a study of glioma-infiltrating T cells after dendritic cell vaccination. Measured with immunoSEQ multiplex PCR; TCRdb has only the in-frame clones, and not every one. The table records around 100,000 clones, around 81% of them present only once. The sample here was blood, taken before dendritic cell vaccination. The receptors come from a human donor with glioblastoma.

Here the CDR3 DNA reads TGTGCCGCCCCCTACAGGGGACAGGGCAAGAAGGGGGGTTCACCCCTCCACTTT. Amino acids: CAAPYRGQGKKGGSPLHF. The J gene is TRBJ1-6, the V gene TRBV10-3; TRBD1 matches 9 bases. This CDR3 has 18 residues. The V and J ends lost 11 bases and 9 bases, in that order; junction bases with no gene match: 23. CDR1 is ENHRY and CDR2 is SYGVKD in the germline V gene.

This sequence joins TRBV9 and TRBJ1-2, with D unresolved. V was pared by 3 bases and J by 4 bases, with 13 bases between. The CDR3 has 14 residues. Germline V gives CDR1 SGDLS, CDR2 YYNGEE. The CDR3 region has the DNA TGTGCCAGCAGCGGCTTCGAGGGTGGCTATGGCTACACCTTC. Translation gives CASSGFEGGYGYTF.

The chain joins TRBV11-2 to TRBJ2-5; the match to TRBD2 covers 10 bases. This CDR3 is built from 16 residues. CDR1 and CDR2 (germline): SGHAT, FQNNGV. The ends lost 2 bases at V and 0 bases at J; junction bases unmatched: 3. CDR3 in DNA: TGTGCCAGCAGCTTAAATAGCGGGGGGTACCAAGAGACCCAGTACTTC. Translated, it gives CASSLNSGGYQETQYF.

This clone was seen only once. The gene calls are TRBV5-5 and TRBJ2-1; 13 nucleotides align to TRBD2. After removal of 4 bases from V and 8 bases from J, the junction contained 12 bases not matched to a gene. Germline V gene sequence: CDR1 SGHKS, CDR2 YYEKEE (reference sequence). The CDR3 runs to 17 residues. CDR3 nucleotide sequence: TGTGCCAGCAGCCATACTAGCGGGGGGGCCTCAGGCTATGAGCAGTTCTTC. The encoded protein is CASSHTSGGASGYEQFF.

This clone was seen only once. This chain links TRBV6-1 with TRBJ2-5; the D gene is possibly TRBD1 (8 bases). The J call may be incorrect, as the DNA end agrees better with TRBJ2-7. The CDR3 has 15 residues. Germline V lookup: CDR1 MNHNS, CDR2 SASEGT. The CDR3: CASSRTGGESYEQYF. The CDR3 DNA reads TGTGCCAGCAGCCGAACAGGGGGGGAGTCCTACGAGCAGTACTTC.

CDR3 coding DNA: TGTGCCAGTACCCACCGGGACAGGTCACCCCTCCACTTT. It encodes CASTHRDRSPLHF. V and J are TRBV19 and TRBJ1-6; TRBD1 aligns across 8 bases. This CDR3 region has 13 residues. The ends lost 7 bases at V and 10 bases at J; junction bases unmatched: 6. The germline V gene has CDR1 LNHDA and CDR2 SQIVND (reference sequence).

This CDR3 is CASTDQSGVLQYF. The CDR3 DNA sequence: TGTGCCAGCACCGACCAGAGCGGGGTGCTGCAGTATTTT. This chain connects TRBV7-2 to TRBJ2-3, with TRBD2 identical over 7 bases. There are 13 residues in the CDR3. Looked up from germline, CDR1 is SGHTA and CDR2 is FQGNSA. The V gene end was trimmed by 7 bases and the J gene end by 11 bases; junction bases not matched to a gene: 12.

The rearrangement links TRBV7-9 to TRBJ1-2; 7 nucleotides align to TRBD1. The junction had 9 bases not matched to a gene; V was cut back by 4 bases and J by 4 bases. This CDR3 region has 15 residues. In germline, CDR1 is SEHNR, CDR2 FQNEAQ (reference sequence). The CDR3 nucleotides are TGTGCCAGCAGCTCAACCAACCAGGGGGTCTATGGCTACACCTTC. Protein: CASSSTNQGVYGYTF.

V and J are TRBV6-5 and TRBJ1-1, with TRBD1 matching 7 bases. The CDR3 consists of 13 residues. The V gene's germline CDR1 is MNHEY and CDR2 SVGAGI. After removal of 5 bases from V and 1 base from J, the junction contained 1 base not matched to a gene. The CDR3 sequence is CASSRDRNTEAFF. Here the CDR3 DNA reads TGTGCCAGCAGTAGGGACAGGAACACTGAAGCTTTCTTT.

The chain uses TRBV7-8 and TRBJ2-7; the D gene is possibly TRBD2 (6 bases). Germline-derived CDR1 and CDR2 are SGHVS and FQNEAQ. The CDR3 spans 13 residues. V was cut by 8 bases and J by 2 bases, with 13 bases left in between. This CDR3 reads CASFGGETYEQYF. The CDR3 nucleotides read TGTGCCAGCTTCGGGGGAGAGACCTACGAGCAGTACTTC.